This T cell receptor (beta chain) is drawn from a study of T cell changes during pregnancy in multiple sclerosis. The ends lost 0 bases at V and 8 bases at J; junction bases unmatched: 5. This CDR3 region has 15 residues. In germline, CDR1 is LNHNV, CDR2 YYDKDF (reference sequence). The sample holds a few counts of this clone. Repertoires were generated with immunoSEQ multiplex PCR, while TCRdb's copy carries only in-frame clones and drops some. Here the sample spans around 100,000 clones, approximately 93% being singletons. The TCR originated in a female donor with multiple sclerosis, enrolled in a pregnancy study. The material was peripheral blood, obtained after pregnancy. The chain uses TRBV15 and TRBJ1-2; TRBD1 matches 11 bases. The CDR3: CATSRDSGQGAGYTF. For the CDR3, the DNA is TGTGCCACCAGCAGAGATAGCGGACAGGGGGCGGGCTACACCTTC.